The rows below give T cell receptor beta chains drawn from one sample of a study of T cells after yellow fever vaccination. TCRdb re-called the 5' RACE reads with MiXCR, one entry per CDR3 protein. The sample has 65,000 to 90,000 distinct CDR3 sequences, approximately 7.5% seen once. Source: CD8+ T cells sorted from PBMCs, taken on the day of the yellow fever booster vaccination. The receptors were sampled from a man in his thirties or forties who received the YFV17D yellow fever vaccine. Both conserved end residues are part of each CDR3. The D gene is left open where the match is weak. Part of the rows lack a size; the others show once, few, many or a class for expanded clones.

>TRBV12-5|TRBJ2-2|NA|NA
TGTGCTAGTGGTTTCTCCGGGGAGCTGTTTTTT
CASGFSGELFF
>TRBV2|TRBJ2-7|NA|NA
TGTGCCACCGGAGCTGGAGCGGTCTACGAGCAGTACTTC
CATGAGAVYEQYF
>TRBV7-9|TRBJ2-7|NA|few
TGTGCCAGCAGCCCCCCACTAACTACAACTTACGAGCAGTACTTC
CASSPPLTTTYEQYF
>TRBV5-1|TRBJ2-1|NA|few
TGCGCCAGCAGCTTGGGGGTGCCAGAGCAGTTCTTC
CASSLGVPEQFF
>TRBV29-1|TRBJ2-7|NA|many
TGCAGCGTCGGAGACTACGAGCAGTACTTC
CSVGDYEQYF
>TRBV20-1|TRBJ2-7|TRBD2|NA
TGCTGTGCTAGAGGGGGGTGGGGTGTACTAGCGGGGTCTGATGAGCAGTACTTC
CCARGGWGVLAGSDEQYF
>TRBV11-2|TRBJ2-7|NA|NA
TGTGCCAGCAGCTTAGATGCCGGCTACGAGCAGTACTTC
CASSLDAGYEQYF
>TRBV27|TRBJ1-2|NA|NA
TGTGCCAGCAGTTTAAAGGAACACTATGGCTACACCTTC
CASSLKEHYGYTF
>TRBV12-3/TRBV12-4|TRBJ2-2|NA|many
TGTGCCAGCAGTTTAGAGTACACCGGGGAGCTGTTTTTT
CASSLEYTGELFF
>TRBV11-3|TRBJ2-3|NA|many
TGTGCCAGCAAGGCCAGGGGATCAGATACGCAGTATTTT
CASKARGSDTQYF
>TRBV7-8|TRBJ2-3|NA|NA
TGTGCCAGCAGCTTAGTTTCGGATACGCAGTATTTT
CASSLVSDTQYF
>TRBV7-2|TRBJ1-5|NA|few
TGTGCCAGCAGCTTAGAGTTACAGGGACATCAGCCCCAGCATTTT
CASSLELQGHQPQHF
>TRBV25-1|TRBJ2-2|TRBD2|NA
TGTGCCAGCAAACTAGCGGGAGAGTCCGACACCGGGGAGCTGTTTTTT
CASKLAGESDTGELFF
>TRBV5-5|TRBJ1-5|NA|few
TGTGCCAGCAGCTTGGCCGATTCTCAGCCCCAGCATTTT
CASSLADSQPQHF
>TRBV29-1|TRBJ2-7|TRBD1|NA
TGCAGCGTTGTATTGGACAGGGCGTACGAGCAGTACTTC
CSVVLDRAYEQYF
>TRBV12-3/TRBV12-4|TRBJ1-5|NA|few
TGTGCCAGCAGTCCCCTCGACACTAATCAGCCCCAGCATTTT
CASSPLDTNQPQHF
>TRBV29-1|TRBJ2-1|NA|many
TGCAGCGTTGAAGACGGAAGCTCCTACAATGAGCAGTTCTTC
CSVEDGSSYNEQFF
>TRBV4-1|TRBJ2-5|NA|few
TGCGCCAGCAGCCAAGCCTCTATACGGGGTACAGAGACCCAGTACTTC
CASSQASIRGTETQYF
>TRBV12-3/TRBV12-4|TRBJ2-1|NA|many
TGTGCCAGCAGTTTAGCGGTTGGAAATGAGCAGTTCTTC
CASSLAVGNEQFF
>TRBV28|TRBJ2-7|NA|few
TGTGCCAGCAGTTTATTATTGTCTGGGTCCGAGCAGTACTTC
CASSLLLSGSEQYF